This T cell receptor beta chain was captured by sequencing in a study of blood T cell repertoires in COVID-19. Measured with immunoSEQ multiplex PCR; TCRdb has only the in-frame clones, and not every one. The data show fewer than 200,000 clones, with around 87% seen just once and about 0.96% held by the top ten. The CDR3 extends over 15 amino acids. Germline CDR1 LGHDT, CDR2 YNNKEL (reference sequence). V lost 0 bases and J lost 6; bases outside the gene matches: 6. The chain joins TRBV3-1 (or the pseudogene TRBV3-2) to TRBJ2-7, with 9 positions matching TRBD1. The sequence was obtained from a young woman who had recovered from COVID-19. Sequencing used peripheral blood. The CDR3 DNA reads as TGTGCCAGCAGCCAAGATTGGAGACAGGGGGGCGAGCAGTACTTC. This sequence encodes CASSQDWRQGGEQYF.